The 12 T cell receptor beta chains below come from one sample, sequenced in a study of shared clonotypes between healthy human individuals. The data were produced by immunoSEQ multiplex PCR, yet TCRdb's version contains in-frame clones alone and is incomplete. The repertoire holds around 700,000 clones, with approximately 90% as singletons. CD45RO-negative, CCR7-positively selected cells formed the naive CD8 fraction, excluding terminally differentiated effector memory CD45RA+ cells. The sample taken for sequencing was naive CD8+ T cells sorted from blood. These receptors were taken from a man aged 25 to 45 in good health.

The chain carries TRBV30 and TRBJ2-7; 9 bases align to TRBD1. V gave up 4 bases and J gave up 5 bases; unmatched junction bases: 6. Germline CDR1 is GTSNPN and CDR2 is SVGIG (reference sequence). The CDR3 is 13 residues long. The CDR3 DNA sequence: TGTGCCTGGAAGGGACAGGGTCTACACGAGCAGTACTTC. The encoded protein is CAWKGQGLHEQYF.

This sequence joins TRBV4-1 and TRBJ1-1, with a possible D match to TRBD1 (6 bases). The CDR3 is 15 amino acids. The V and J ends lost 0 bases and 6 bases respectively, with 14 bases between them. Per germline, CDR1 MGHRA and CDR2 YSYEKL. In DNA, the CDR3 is TGCGCCAGCAGCCAAGATATATCAGGGGCCGCTGAAGCTTTCTTT. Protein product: CASSQDISGAAEAFF.

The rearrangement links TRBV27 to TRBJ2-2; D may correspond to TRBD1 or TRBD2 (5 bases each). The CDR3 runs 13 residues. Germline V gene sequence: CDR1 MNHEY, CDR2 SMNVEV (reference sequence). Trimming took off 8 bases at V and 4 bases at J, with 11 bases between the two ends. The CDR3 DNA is TGTGCCAGCGGACGGGACCCCACCGGGGAGCTGTTTTTT. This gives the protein CASGRDPTGELFF.

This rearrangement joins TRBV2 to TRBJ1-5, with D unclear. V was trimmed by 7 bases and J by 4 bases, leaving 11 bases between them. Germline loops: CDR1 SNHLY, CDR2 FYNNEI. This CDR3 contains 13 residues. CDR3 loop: CASTVGRNQPQHF. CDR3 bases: TGTGCCAGCACGGTAGGACGTAATCAGCCCCAGCATTTT.

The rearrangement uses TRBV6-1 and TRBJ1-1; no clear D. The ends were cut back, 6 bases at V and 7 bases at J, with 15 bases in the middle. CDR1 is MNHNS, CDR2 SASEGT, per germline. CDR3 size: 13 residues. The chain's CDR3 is CASSPFRVLEAFF. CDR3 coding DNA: TGTGCCAGCAGCCCCTTTCGTGTGCTTGAAGCTTTCTTT.

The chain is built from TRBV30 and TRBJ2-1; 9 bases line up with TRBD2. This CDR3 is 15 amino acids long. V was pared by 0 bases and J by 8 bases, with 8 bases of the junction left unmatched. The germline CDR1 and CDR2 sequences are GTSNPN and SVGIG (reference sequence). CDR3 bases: TGTGCCTGGAGTGTAGGTAGCGGGAGACCCGATGAGCAGTTCTTC. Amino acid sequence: CAWSVGSGRPDEQFF. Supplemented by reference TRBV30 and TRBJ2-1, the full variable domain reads SQTIHQWPATLVQPVGSPLSLECTVEGTSNPNLYWYRQAAGRGLQLLFYSVGIGQISSEVPQNLSASRPQDRQFILSSKKLLLSDSGFYLCAWSVGSGRPDEQFFGPGTRLTVL.

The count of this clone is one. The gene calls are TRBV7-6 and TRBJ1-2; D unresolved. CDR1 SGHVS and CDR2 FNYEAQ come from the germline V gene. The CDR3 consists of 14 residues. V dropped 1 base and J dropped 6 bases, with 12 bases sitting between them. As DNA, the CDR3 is TGTGCCAGCAGCTTAGGTTCCCGGCATGATGGCTACACCTTC. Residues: CASSLGSRHDGYTF.

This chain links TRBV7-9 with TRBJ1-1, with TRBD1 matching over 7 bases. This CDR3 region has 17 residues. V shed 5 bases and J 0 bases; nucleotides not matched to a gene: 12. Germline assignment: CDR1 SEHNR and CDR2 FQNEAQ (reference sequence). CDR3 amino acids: CASSHETTGWVNTEAFF. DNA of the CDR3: TGTGCCAGCAGCCACGAGACGACAGGGTGGGTGAACACTGAAGCTTTCTTT.

The CDR3 DNA is TGTGCCAGCAGGGACTGGGCGGGAGGGCCTCCCGACGAGCAGTACTTC. Protein sequence: CASRDWAGGPPDEQYF. This sequence joins TRBV11-2 and TRBJ2-7, with 9 bases lining up with TRBD2. Germline CDR1 is SGHAT and CDR2 is FQNNGV. Trimming cost V 6 bases and J 5 bases; bases outside gene matches: 14. The CDR3 has 16 amino acids.

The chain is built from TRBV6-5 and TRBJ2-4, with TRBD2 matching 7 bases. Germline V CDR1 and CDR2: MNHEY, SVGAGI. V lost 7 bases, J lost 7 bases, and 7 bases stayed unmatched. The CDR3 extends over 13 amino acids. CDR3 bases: TGTGCCAGCACCCCCGGGGAGGGGAACATTCAGTACTTC. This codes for CASTPGEGNIQYF.

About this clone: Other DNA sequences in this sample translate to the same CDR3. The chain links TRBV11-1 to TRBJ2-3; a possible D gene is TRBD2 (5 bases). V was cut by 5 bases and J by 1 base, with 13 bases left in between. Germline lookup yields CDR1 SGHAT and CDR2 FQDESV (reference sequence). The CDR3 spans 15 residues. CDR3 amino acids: CASSLRAAGTDTQYF. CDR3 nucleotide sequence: TGTGCCAGCAGCCTCAGAGCGGCCGGCACAGATACGCAGTATTTT. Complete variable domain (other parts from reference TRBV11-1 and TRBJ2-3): EAEVAQSPRYKITEKSQAVAFWCDPISGHATLYWYRQILGQGPELLVQFQDESVVDDSQLPKDRFSAERLKGVDSTLKIQPAELGDSAMYLCASSLRAAGTDTQYFGPGTRLTVL.

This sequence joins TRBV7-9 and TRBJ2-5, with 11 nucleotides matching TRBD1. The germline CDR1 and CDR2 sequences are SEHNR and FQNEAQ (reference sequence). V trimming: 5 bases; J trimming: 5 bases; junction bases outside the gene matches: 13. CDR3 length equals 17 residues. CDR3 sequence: CASSRPGTGGRGETQYF. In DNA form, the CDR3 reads TGTGCCAGCAGCAGGCCCGGGACAGGGGGTCGCGGGGAGACCCAGTACTTC.